This T cell receptor beta chain stems from a study of cytomegalovirus exposure and HLA in healthy donors. The wider study: Unique TCR beta sequences numbering 95 million to 130 million came from approximately 180 million T cells in an earlier analysis. The study's findings and limits: Highest at DRB1 and lowest at HLA-C, TCR association rates differed among HLA loci in a later analysis.

There are 13 residues in the CDR3. Germline assignment: CDR1 SQVTM and CDR2 ANQGSEA. V was clipped by 8 bases and J by 10 bases; unmatched bases: 13. It was with 60 Vbeta and 13 Jbeta primers that the PCR ran. Some clones are missing from TCRdb's copy, which holds only in-frame ones; the method was immunoSEQ multiplex PCR. This table has more than 95,000 clones, approximately 84% appearing once. In regard to this clone: The antigen is undetermined.

The sample consisted of PBMCs. This TCR came from a man between 18 and 35 years old in good health and CMV-seropositive. The V and J genes are TRBV29-1 and TRBJ1-4; 7 nucleotides align to TRBD1. CDR3 sequence: CSTARGRLGKLFF. In DNA form, the CDR3 reads TGCAGCACCGCTAGGGGGCGCCTTGGAAAACTGTTTTTT.